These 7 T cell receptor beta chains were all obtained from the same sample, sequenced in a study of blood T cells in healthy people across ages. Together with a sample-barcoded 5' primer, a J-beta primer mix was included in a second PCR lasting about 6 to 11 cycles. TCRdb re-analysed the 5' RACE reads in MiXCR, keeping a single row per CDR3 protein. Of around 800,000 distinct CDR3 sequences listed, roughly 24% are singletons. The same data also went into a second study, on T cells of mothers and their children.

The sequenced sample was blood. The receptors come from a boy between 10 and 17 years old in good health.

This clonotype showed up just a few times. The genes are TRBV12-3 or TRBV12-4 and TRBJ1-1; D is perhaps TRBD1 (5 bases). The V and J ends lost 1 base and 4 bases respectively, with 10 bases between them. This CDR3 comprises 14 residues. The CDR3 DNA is TGTGCCAGCAGTTTAGAGGGGATGAGCACTGAAGCTTTCTTT. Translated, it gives CASSLEGMSTEAFF.

The CDR3 reads CASSPPGDPYGYTF. The CDR3, as DNA: TGTGCCAGCTCACCACCAGGGGACCCCTATGGCTACACCTTC. The chain carries TRBV18 and TRBJ1-2; possible D gene TRBD1, 5 bases. Germline assignment: CDR1 KGHSH and CDR2 LQKENI. Trimming shortened V by 0 bases and J by 4 bases, and 9 bases separated the two germline ends. The CDR3 is made up of 14 amino acids.

The CDR3 DNA reads as TGTGCCAGCAGTTACTACGACCCTGTAGGGAACACCGGGGAGCTGTTTTTT. It specifies CASSYYDPVGNTGELFF. The rearrangement links TRBV6-5 to TRBJ2-2, with D unclear. Trimming took off 1 base at V and 1 base at J, with 13 bases between the two ends. This CDR3 spans 17 amino acids. CDR1 and CDR2 (germline): MNHEY, SVGAGI.

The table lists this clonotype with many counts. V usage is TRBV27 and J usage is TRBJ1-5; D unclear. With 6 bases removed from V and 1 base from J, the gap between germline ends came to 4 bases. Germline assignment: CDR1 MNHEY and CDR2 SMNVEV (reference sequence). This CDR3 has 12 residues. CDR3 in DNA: TGTGCCAGCAGCCCAAGCAATCAGCCCCAGCATTTT. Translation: CASSPSNQPQHF.

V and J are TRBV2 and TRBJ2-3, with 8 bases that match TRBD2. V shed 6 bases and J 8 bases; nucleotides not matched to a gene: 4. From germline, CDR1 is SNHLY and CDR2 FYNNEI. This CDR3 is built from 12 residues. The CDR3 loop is CASRLAELTQYF. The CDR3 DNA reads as TGTGCCAGCAGACTAGCGGAGCTTACGCAGTATTTT. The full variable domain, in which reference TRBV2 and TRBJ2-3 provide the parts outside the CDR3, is EPEVTQTPSHQVTQMGQEVILRCVPISNHLYFYWYRQILGQKVEFLVSFYNNEISEKSEIFDDQFSVERPDGSNFTLKIRSTKLEDSAMYFCASRLAELTQYFGPGTRLTVL.

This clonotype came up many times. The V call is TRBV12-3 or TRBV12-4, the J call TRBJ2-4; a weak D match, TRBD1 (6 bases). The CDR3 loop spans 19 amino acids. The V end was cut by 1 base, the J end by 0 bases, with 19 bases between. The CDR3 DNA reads TGTGCCAGCAGTTTAGGACGTATGTTGGGACACTTAGCCAAAAACATTCAGTACTTC. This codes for CASSLGRMLGHLAKNIQYF.

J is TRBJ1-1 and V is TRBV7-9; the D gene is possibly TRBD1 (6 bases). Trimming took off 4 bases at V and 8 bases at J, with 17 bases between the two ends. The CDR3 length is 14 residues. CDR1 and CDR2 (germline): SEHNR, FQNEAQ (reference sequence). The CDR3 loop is CASSSTGRYLEAFF. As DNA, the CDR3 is TGTGCCAGCAGCTCCACAGGGAGGTATTTAGAAGCTTTCTTT.